The 29 T cell receptor beta chains presented below share a single source sample, sequenced in a study of CD8+CD57+ T cells in acquired aplastic anemia. It was genomic DNA that served as the template for profiling TCR beta VDJ and CDR3. TCRdb fed the reads into MiXCR, producing one record per CDR3 protein. The repertoire holds 260,000 or so distinct CDR3 sequences, with about 80% as singletons. Only patients with CD8+CD57+ cell expansion on flow cytometry were chosen for sequencing. Sequences were obtained from sorted CD4+, CD8+, or CD8+CD57+ T cells (not recorded which) from PBMCs. The receptors shown here come from a human donor with aplastic anemia.

As for this clonotype: It may be a read error: a sequence one base away is much more abundant. Since no conserved phenylalanine or tryptophan closes the CDR3, a read error is the likely cause. No DNA is shown, since the ends of the CDR3 on it are uncertain; the CDR3 is the one TCRdb lists. The chain employs TRBV9 and TRBJ2-3. The CDR3 spans 13 amino acids, including both terminal residues. Germline CDR1 SGDLS, CDR2 YYNGEE. This chain's CDR3 is CASRDGSDTQYFV.

In regard to this clonotype: The germline gene is not matched at one end of the junction; a read error may be the cause. The gene calls are TRBV2 and TRBJ2-3, with D perhaps matching TRBD2 (5 bases). The CDR3 sequence is 11 residues long. CDR1 and CDR2 (germline): SNHLY, FYNNEI. CDR3 sequence reads: CASSDEGTESF. The CDR3 nucleotides read TGTGCCAGCAGCGACGAGGGTACGGAGTCTTTT.

The chain is built from TRBV7-8 and TRBJ2-1, with TRBD1 matching 7 bases. The ends lost 3 bases at V and 15 bases at J; junction bases unmatched: 17. The CDR3 has 15 amino acids. Germline-derived CDR1 and CDR2 are SGHVS and FQNEAQ. CDR3 in amino acids: CASSFHTDGTALSFF. CDR3 in DNA: TGTGCCAGCAGCTTTCATACAGACGGGACAGCCCTTTCGTTCTTC.

The chain uses TRBV7-6 and TRBJ2-3; 7 bases line up with TRBD2. The CDR3 spans 16 residues. Per germline, CDR1 SGHVS and CDR2 FNYEAQ. J gave up 12 bases and V 7 bases, and 22 bases lay outside the gene matches. CDR3 in DNA: TGTGCCAGCACCCTAGGGAGGGCCGCCGGTGGGGCCAACCAGTATTTT. Its translation: CASTLGRAAGGANQYF.

V and J are TRBV11-2 and TRBJ2-1; tentatively, D is TRBD1 (6 bases). This CDR3 has 16 residues. Germline CDR1 and CDR2: SGHAT and FQNNGV. The V end was cut by 3 bases, the J end by 8 bases, with 20 bases between. The CDR3 reads CASSFVGTRGSDEQFF. CDR3 nucleotides: TGTGCCAGCAGCTTTGTAGGCACTAGGGGGAGCGATGAGCAGTTCTTC.

A note on this clonotype: A read error may be the cause here, since a much bigger clone is one base away. The chain combines TRBV7-6 with TRBJ2-3; possibly TRBD1 or TRBD2 for D (6 bases each). The CDR3 has 14 amino acids. Per germline, CDR1 SGHVS and CDR2 FNYEAQ. The CDR3 reads CASSLARGTKETHF. The CDR3 DNA sequence: TGTGCCAGCAGCTTAGCCCGCGGGACAAAAGAGACCCATTTT. Complete variable domain (other parts from reference TRBV7-6 and TRBJ2-3): GAGVSQSPRYKVTKRGQDVALRCDPISGHVSLYWYRQALGQGPEFLTYFNYEAQQDKSGLPNDRFSAERPEGSISTLTIQRTEQRDSAMYRCASSLARGTKETHFGPGTRLTVL.

This clonotype has a handful of counts. The rearrangement joins TRBV7-8 to TRBJ2-7, with 7 bases fitting TRBD1. V was pared by 2 bases and J by 5 bases, with 3 bases of the junction left unmatched. The CDR3 totals 13 residues. CDR1 and CDR2 from the germline V gene are SGHVS and FQNEAQ. CDR3 in DNA: TGTGCCAGCAGCTTACCCGACAGGGACGAGCAGTACTTC. Translated: CASSLPDRDEQYF.

The V and J genes are TRBV7-9 and TRBJ1-2; no clear D gene. V was pared by 3 bases and J by 5 bases, with 19 bases between. Germline assignment: CDR1 SEHNR and CDR2 FQNEAQ (reference sequence). There are 16 residues in the CDR3. This CDR3 reads CASSLEPEELVYGYTF. CDR3 in DNA: TGTGCCAGCAGCTTGGAACCCGAGGAGCTCGTTTATGGCTACACCTTC.

The chain couples TRBV9 to TRBJ2-1, with a tentative D call TRBD2 (6 bases). The CDR3 is made up of 14 amino acids. V gave up 3 bases and J gave up 15 bases, with 22 bases separating them. The germline V gene has CDR1 SGDLS and CDR2 YYNGEE. CDR3 sequence reads: CASSEEGLGKDTFF. CDR3 in DNA: TGTGCCAGCAGCGAAGAGGGACTGGGCAAAGATACGTTCTTC.

The rearrangement links TRBV9 to TRBJ1-6; 7 positions match TRBD1. J gave up 13 bases and V 5 bases, and 12 bases lay outside the gene matches. CDR1 is SGDLS and CDR2 is YYNGEE in the germline V gene. The CDR3 contains 14 residues. CDR3 coding DNA: TGTGCCAGCAGAGGTGATAGGGGGCTATCGCCCCTCCACTTT. Protein: CASRGDRGLSPLHF.

The chain carries TRBV9 and TRBJ1-6; tentatively, D is TRBD1 (5 bases). V shed 0 bases and J shed 7 bases, with 8 bases lying between them. The CDR3 is 14 amino acids. Germline CDR1 SGDLS, CDR2 YYNGEE. This CDR3 reads CASSVEQANSPLHF. The CDR3 DNA reads TGTGCCAGCAGCGTAGAACAGGCAAATTCACCCCTCCACTTT.

In regard to this clonotype: Given the absence of the conserved phenylalanine or tryptophan at the CDR3 end, a read error is likely. No DNA is shown, since the ends of the CDR3 on it are uncertain; the CDR3 is the one TCRdb lists. V usage is TRBV9 and J usage is TRBJ2-1; the table's D call, TRBD1, was not checked against the DNA. CDR1 is SGDLS and CDR2 is YYNGEE in the germline V gene. The CDR3 numbers 13 amino acids, ends counted. This chain's CDR3 is CASSDGGIHEQML.

Remarks on this clonotype: Without the conserved terminal phenylalanine or tryptophan, this CDR3 likely stems from a read error. The DNA is left out, because the CDR3 cannot be placed on it with certainty; the CDR3 is given as TCRdb lists it. V and J are TRBV7-9 and TRBJ2-4; the tabulated D call, TRBD2, remains unverified against the DNA. Termini included, the CDR3 measures 12 amino acids. The V gene's germline CDR1 is SEHNR and CDR2 FQNEAQ (reference sequence). The CDR3 loop is CASGGGGVTPDS.

The chain recombines TRBV15 with TRBJ1-5; unclear D gene. The germline V gene encodes CDR1 LNHNV and CDR2 YYDKDF (reference sequence). The CDR3 is 15 amino acids. Trimming took 1 base from V and 1 from J, leaving 8 bases between them. CDR3 region: CATSRAGLSNQPQHF. The CDR3 nucleotides read TGTGCCACCAGCAGAGCGGGTCTAAGCAATCAGCCCCAGCATTTT.

In its sample, this clonotype was seen a few times. The V and J genes are TRBV7-2 and TRBJ2-7; 9 positions agree with TRBD1. V lost 5 bases to trimming and J lost 5 bases; unmatched junction nucleotides: 10. The CDR3 contains 15 residues. Germline V gene data show CDR1 as SGHTA and CDR2 as FQGNSA. The CDR3 DNA reads as TGTGCCAGCAGCCTAAGGACAGGGGTTGGGAACGAGCAGTACTTC. Protein product: CASSLRTGVGNEQYF.

This chain joins TRBV20-1 and TRBJ2-2; the D gene is possibly TRBD1 (5 bases). V shed 3 bases and J shed 6 bases, with 14 bases lying between them. The CDR3 extends over 14 amino acids. Germline CDR1 DFQATT, CDR2 SNEGSKA (reference sequence). The CDR3 nucleotides read TGCAGTGCTAGGGACCCGCAGGGCGCCGGGGAGCTGTTTTTT. This sequence encodes CSARDPQGAGELFF.

This chain links TRBV5-6 with TRBJ1-6; TRBD1 aligns across 8 bases. The CDR3 totals 16 residues. CDR1 is SGHDT, CDR2 YYEEEE, per germline. The V segment lost 1 base and the J segment 7 bases; nucleotides outside the gene matches: 7. The CDR3 DNA sequence: TGTGCCAGCAGCTTGTATCAGGGGGCAGGCAATTCACCCCTCCACTTT. This translates into CASSLYQGAGNSPLHF. The full variable domain, completed using reference TRBV5-6 and TRBJ1-6, is DAGVTQSPTHLIKTRGQQVTLRCSPKSGHDTVSWYQQALGQGPQFIFQYYEEEERQRGNFPDRFSGHQFPNYSSELNVNALLLGDSALYLCASSLYQGAGNSPLHFGNGTRLTVT.

This clonotype was detected a few times. A junction boundary mismatches the germline segment, possibly from a read error. This sequence joins TRBV2 and TRBJ2-3; a weak D match, TRBD2 (7 bases). The CDR3 is made up of 13 amino acids. Germline lookup yields CDR1 SNHLY and CDR2 FYNNEI. The chain's CDR3 is CGSWEGGPDTQYF. The CDR3, as DNA: TGTGGCAGCTGGGAGGGGGGTCCCGATACGCAGTATTTT. The complete variable domain, with remaining parts taken from reference TRBV2 and TRBJ2-3, reads EPEVTQTPSHQVTQMGQEVILRCVPISNHLYFYWYRQILGQKVEFLVSFYNNEISEKSEIFDDQFSVERPDGSNFTLKIRSTKLEDSAMYFCGSWEGGPDTQYFGPGTRLTVL.

The rearrangement joins TRBV2 to TRBJ2-2; a weak D match, TRBD1 (6 bases). V lost 10 bases and J 12 bases, leaving 21 bases between the germline ends. The CDR3 has 13 amino acids. Germline-derived CDR1 and CDR2 are SNHLY and FYNNEI. DNA for the CDR3: TGTGCCACCTGGGCAGGGGACACAGATAAGCTGTTTTTT. It is translated as CATWAGDTDKLFF.

The chain employs TRBV7-4 and TRBJ2-6, with D perhaps matching TRBD1 or TRBD2 (5 bases each). This CDR3 spans 16 amino acids. Germline V gene data show CDR1 as SGHVT and CDR2 as SQSDAQ. With 1 base removed from V and 13 bases from J, the gap between germline ends came to 20 bases. For the CDR3, the DNA is TGTGCCAGCAGCTTAGGAGGGACCTACGGGGAAGCTGTCCTGACTTTC. As protein: CASSLGGTYGEAVLTF.

A remark on this clonotype: No conserved phenylalanine or tryptophan is present at the end of the CDR3, so a read error is the likely explanation. The CDR3 DNA reads TGTGCCAGCAGCTTAGATCGAGGACCCAATACTCAAGCTTTCTCT. Protein sequence: CASSLDRGPNTQAFS. This rearrangement joins TRBV7-2 to TRBJ1-1; D unclear. This CDR3 has 15 residues. Trimming left V 1 base short and J 9 bases short, with 18 bases between. The germline gives CDR1 SGHTA, CDR2 FQGNSA.

The chain is built from TRBV7-8 and TRBJ2-1, with a weak D call TRBD1 (7 bases). The CDR3 consists of 16 residues. With 0 bases removed from V and 6 bases from J, the gap between germline ends came to 15 bases. The germline V gene encodes CDR1 SGHVS and CDR2 FQNEAQ. CDR3 residues: CASSLAGGGDFNEQFF. The CDR3 coding sequence is TGTGCCAGCAGCTTAGCTGGAGGGGGCGATTTCAATGAGCAGTTCTTC.

The CDR3 DNA sequence: TGTGCCAGCAGCTCAACGGGAAGTCGCGATACGCAGTATTTT. As protein: CASSSTGSRDTQYF. The rearrangement links TRBV24-1 to TRBJ2-3; tentative D call: TRBD2 (5 bases). The CDR3 consists of 14 residues. CDR1 and CDR2 from the germline V gene are KGHDR and SFDVKD. The germline V and J ends were trimmed by 11 bases and 6 bases, with 20 bases remaining between them.

This chain links TRBV9 with TRBJ1-6; 11 bases fit TRBD1. Losses at the gene ends were 3 bases for V and 10 bases for J; bases not matched to a gene: 0. Germline values: CDR1 SGDLS, CDR2 YYNGEE. The CDR3 contains 13 residues. CDR3 in DNA: TGTGCCAGCAGCGGGACAGGGGGCTCACCCCTCCACTTT. Translation gives CASSGTGGSPLHF.

This clonotype has just a few counts. The chain has TRBV9 and TRBJ2-1; TRBD1 might be the D (5 bases). This CDR3 is 16 amino acids long. V shed 0 bases and J shed 8 bases, with 18 bases lying between them. Germline CDR1 SGDLS, CDR2 YYNGEE. CDR3 region: CASSVGGGNGQDEQFF. The CDR3 region has the DNA TGTGCCAGCAGCGTAGGGGGCGGAAACGGTCAGGATGAGCAGTTCTTC.

The CDR3 DNA reads TGTGCCAGCAGTTCTCACAGGGGCAAGTCACCCCTCCAGCAGTTCTTC. It encodes CASSSHRGKSPLQQFF. The chain joins TRBV7-6 to TRBJ2-1, with TRBD1 identical over 7 bases. V was clipped by 6 bases and J by 11 bases; unmatched bases: 19. Germline V lookup: CDR1 SGHVS, CDR2 FNYEAQ. CDR3 size: 16 residues.

Concerning this clonotype: The final CDR3 position lacks the conserved phenylalanine or tryptophan, pointing to a likely read error. The chain uses TRBV2 and TRBJ2-7, with D tentatively TRBD1 or TRBD2 (5 bases each). The V gene lost 10 bases and the J gene lost 8 bases, with 24 bases spanning the gap. The CDR3 consists of 14 residues. Germline lookup yields CDR1 SNHLY and CDR2 FYNNEI. Here the CDR3 DNA reads TGTGCCACCGGCGGCCGGGGCCTAGCCAACCAGCAGTACGGC. As protein: CATGGRGLANQQYG.

This clonotype was seen only a few times. In this CDR3 the conserved last residue, phenylalanine or tryptophan, is missing, so a read error is likely. It is unclear where the CDR3 begins or ends on the DNA, so no DNA is shown, and the CDR3 is as TCRdb lists it. The chain recombines TRBV9 with TRBJ2-3; the D call of TRBD1 is as the table states it, not checked on the DNA. Germline assignment: CDR1 SGDLS and CDR2 YYNGEE. The CDR3 length is 13 residues, termini included. This CDR3 is CASSVGGKGTDTL.

This clonotype was detected a few times. The chain has TRBV19 and TRBJ2-7; D call uncertain. Germline loops: CDR1 LNHDA, CDR2 SQIVND (reference sequence). The ends were cut back, 6 bases at V and 2 bases at J, with 11 bases in the middle. This CDR3 spans 13 amino acids. CDR3: CASSLEAPYEQYF. Here the CDR3 DNA reads TGTGCCAGTAGCCTCGAGGCCCCCTACGAGCAGTACTTC.